The source of this T cell receptor beta chain is a study of T-cell reconstitution after alpha-beta-depleted transplantation in children listed by TCRdb under 2016. For the study in its entirety: T-cell immune reconstitution after TCRalphabeta/CD19-depleted allogeneic hematopoietic cell transplantation in children was quantitatively tracked in the study by means of TCR repertoire profiling.

About this clonotype itself: Its antigen specificity is not known. No per-base quality is available; no much larger clone lies one base away.

Library preparation used PCR. Sequencing instrument: Illumina HiSeq 2500. TCR library preparation used molecular barcoding, with unique molecular identifiers applied to normalize quantification of the TCRbeta repertoire. TCRdb reprocessed the public reads (quality trimming at Q25 with fastp, clone calling with MiXCR) and kept in-frame beta chains. Duplicate CDR3 protein sequences are folded into a single record with the most common DNA and genes. In all, the sample holds about 400,000 distinct CDR3 sequences, and roughly 22% of those were seen once. The ten biggest clones cover approximately 3.8% of the sample. V is cut by 3 bases and J by 4 bases, and the space between the germline ends is 12 bases. From the germline V gene (reference sequence), CDR1 is DFQATT and CDR2 is SNEGSKA. The CDR3, from cysteine to phenylalanine, totals 13 residues. Only the CDR3 DNA stays, 39 bases, in frame from base 1.

The chain employs TRBV20-1 and TRBJ2-5; 6 matching bases give a weak D call of TRBD1. The origin of this receptor is a human donor who donated a stem cell graft to a child with acute myeloid leukemia. This material consisted of PBMCs from the stem cell graft donor, taken from the stem cell graft. The CDR3 sequence is CSASRQDRETQYF. The base sequence is TGCAGTGCTAGCCGACAGGACCGAGAGACCCAGTACTTC.